This T cell receptor beta chain emerged from a study of tumor and adjacent non-tumor tissue in lung cancer. Study context: Patients were aged about 31 to 85, nine to eleven men and about five women, stage I to III. Study-wide points: Significantly higher TCR diversity was found in tumor than normal lung.

The library came from three nested PCR rounds adapted from ARM-PCR protocols. TCRdb independently ran MiXCR on the multiplex PCR reads; one entry per CDR3 protein. The data contain around 120,000 distinct CDR3 sequences, approximately 66% of them singletons. RNA was extracted from bulk tissue without any cell sorting. In regard to this clonotype: Its cognate antigen is unknown. A much larger clone lies one base from this, so it may be a read error.

Germline lookup yields CDR1 LGHNA and CDR2 YSLEER. The CDR3 is 16 residues long. The chain carries TRBV4-3 and TRBJ1-5; maybe TRBD1 (5 bases). The sequenced sample was lung tumor tissue. The source is a man under 40 with non-small cell lung cancer. The CDR3 reads CARSQDGGARNQPQHF. The CDR3 bases are TGCGCCAGGAGCCAAGATGGTGGGGCACGGAATCAGCCCCAGCATTTT.